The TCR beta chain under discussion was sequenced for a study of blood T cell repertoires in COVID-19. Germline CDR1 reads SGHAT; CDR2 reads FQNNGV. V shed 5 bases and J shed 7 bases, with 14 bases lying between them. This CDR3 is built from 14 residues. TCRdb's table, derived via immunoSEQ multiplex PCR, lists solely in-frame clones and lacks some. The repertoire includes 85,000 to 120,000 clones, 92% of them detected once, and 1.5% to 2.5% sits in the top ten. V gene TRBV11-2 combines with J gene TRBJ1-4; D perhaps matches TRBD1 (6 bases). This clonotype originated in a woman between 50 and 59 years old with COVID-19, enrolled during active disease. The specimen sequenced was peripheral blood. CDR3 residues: CASSPDRGGEKLFF. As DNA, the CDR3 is TGTGCCAGCAGCCCGGACAGAGGAGGTGAAAAACTGTTTTTT.